This TCR beta chain stems from a study of T cell clonotyping in hematopoietic cell transplantation. Some clones are missing from TCRdb's copy, which holds only in-frame ones; the method was immunoSEQ multiplex PCR. The sample carries fewer than 7,000 clones, approximately 70% recorded once. General observations from the study: Graft donor and pretransplant recipient Inverse Simpson Index values predicted broader posttransplant TCR diversity.

A remark on this clone: Its antigen is as yet unknown.

Trimming took off 0 bases at V and 2 bases at J, with 7 bases between the two ends. This CDR3 spans 14 amino acids. Germline loops: CDR1 SGDLS, CDR2 YYNGEE. Sample: PBMCs, taken 180 days after allogeneic stem cell transplant. The V gene is TRBV9, the J gene TRBJ2-3; the D call may be TRBD1 or TRBD2 (5 bases each). This sequence was found in a male patient aged 50 to 59 who had an allogeneic stem cell transplant from an unrelated donor, so the T cells may come from the graft donor. Some clones in this sample may be carry-over from other donors' samples. CDR3 sequence (DNA): TGTGCCAGCAGCGTAGAGGGGACCACAGATACGCAGTATTTT. Translation gives CASSVEGTTDTQYF. Full variable domain (outside the CDR3, taken from reference TRBV9 and TRBJ2-3): DSGVTQTPKHLITATGQRVTLRCSPRSGDLSVYWYQQSLDQGLQFLIQYYNGEERAKGNILERFSAQQFPDLHSELNLSSLELGDSALYFCASSVEGTTDTQYFGPGTRLTVL.